This T cell receptor beta chain comes out of a study of T cells expressing NK-cell markers. Across the whole study: CD3+CD56+NKG2C+, CD3+CD56+NKG2C- and CD3+CD56-NKG2C+ T cells, once sorted, supplied the TCR beta repertoires. Study-wide findings and caveats: Leadership of the CD3+CD56-NKG2C+ fraction also belonged to these clonotypes in several donors. About 1.0-7.0% of CD8+ T cells in about six donors belonged to dominant NKG2C+ clonotypes. Expanded NKG2C+ T cell clones were not confirmed as HCMV-specific.

TCRdb re-called the 5' RACE reads and catalogs CDR3 proteins one per entry, DNA excluded. Its clone listing holds 150,000 to 160,000 distinct CDR3 sequences. As concerns this clonotype: Antigen: not known.

The sequence was obtained from a woman aged 45-60 years in good health. The specimen sequenced was blood T cells: a sorted CD56 or NKG2C T cell subset, CD4+ or CD8+ T cells, or bulk PBMC T cells (not recorded which).

CDR3 sequence: CASSQEAGADTQYF. This chain joins TRBV7-8 and TRBJ2-3; there is no DNA to check the TCRdb D call of TRBD1. Germline V CDR1 and CDR2: SGHVS, FQNEAQ. CDR3 size: 14 residues.